Listed below are T cell receptor beta chains from one sample, sequenced in a study of regulatory T cells in long-lasting Graves disease. TCRdb itself ran the multiplex PCR reads through MiXCR, one entry per CDR3 protein. The sample holds roughly 400,000 distinct CDR3 sequences, about 15% seen once. These records were also assigned to another study, of T cells in Graves' hyperthyroidism and ophthalmopathy.

This material consisted of peripheral blood mononuclear cells (PBMCs), taken at new diagnosis, from a patient treated with antithyroid drugs. The receptor source for this set is a woman younger than 30 with Graves disease. The CDR3 runs from the conserved cysteine through the conserved F or W. A D gene is named only where the DNA matches it firmly. The size of a clone is reported for some rows only, either as once, few or many, or as a class for expanded clones.

NA	TRBV20-1	TRBJ1-4	many	TGCAGTGCTAGATACAGCCCTAATGAAAAACTGTTTTTT	CSARYSPNEKLFF
NA	TRBV5-4	TRBJ2-2	many	TGTGCCAGCAGCCCCGGGGCAGGCAACACCGGGGAGCTGTTTTTT	CASSPGAGNTGELFF
NA	TRBV2	TRBJ2-7	many	TGTGCCAGCAGTGGGGGTATCGAGCAGTACTTC	CASSGGIEQYF
TRBD2	TRBV5-1	TRBJ2-3	NA	TGCGCCAGCAGCCTAACCGGGACTAGTGATACGCAGTATTTT	CASSLTGTSDTQYF
TRBD1	TRBV20-1	TRBJ1-5	many	TGCAGTGGTCGGGGGACAGTCAATCAGCCCCAGCATTTT	CSGRGTVNQPQHF
TRBD2	TRBV20-1	TRBJ2-3	few	TGCAGTGCTGAGGGGACTAGCGGACCCTGGTATTTT	CSAEGTSGPWYF
NA	TRBV12-3/TRBV12-4	TRBJ2-1	NA	TGTGCCAGCAGCCAACCTGGCAGCCGCTCCTACAATGAGCAGTTCTTC	CASSQPGSRSYNEQFF
NA	TRBV7-2	TRBJ2-1	NA	TGTGCCAGCAGCACCAGGGTTGAGCAGTTCTTC	CASSTRVEQFF
TRBD1	TRBV6-9	TRBJ2-5	few	TGTGCCAGCAGTTCCCAAGGACAGGGTAAAGAGACCCAGTACTTC	CASSSQGQGKETQYF
TRBD2	TRBV9	TRBJ2-3	NA	TGTGCCAGCAGCGGCCGACTAGCGGGAGGGCCGGCAGATACGCAGTATTTT	CASSGRLAGGPADTQYF
NA	TRBV6-5	TRBJ2-1	NA	TGTGCCAGCAGTTACTCACGGGAGAGGGGCGGGGAGTTCTTC	CASSYSRERGGEFF
NA	TRBV7-9	TRBJ2-6	many	TGTGCCAGCAGTTCAGGGAGTTCGTCCACTGGGGCCAACGTCCTGACTTTC	CASSSGSSSTGANVLTF
TRBD1	TRBV7-3	TRBJ1-6	NA	TGTGCCAGCAGCTCTCTGACAGGGATGAATTCACCCCTCCACTTT	CASSSLTGMNSPLHF
TRBD2	TRBV7-9	TRBJ2-1	many	TGTGCCAGCAGTTCCGGGACTAGCTTTGAGCAGTTCTTC	CASSSGTSFEQFF
TRBD1	TRBV4-3	TRBJ1-1	NA	TGCGCCAGCAGCCACGGGACAGGGGCCACTGAAGCTTTCTTT	CASSHGTGATEAFF
TRBD2	TRBV18	TRBJ2-5	few	TGTGCCAGCCCACCCACCGGGGGGGAGACCCAGTACTTC	CASPPTGGETQYF
NA	TRBV15	TRBJ2-2	few	TGTGCCACCGAGAACACCGGGGAGCTGTTTTTT	CATENTGELFF
NA	TRBV12-3/TRBV12-4	TRBJ2-1	many	TGTGCCAGCAGTTTAAGGGCGGGCGTGGTTCTCAATGAGCAGTTCTTC	CASSLRAGVVLNEQFF
TRBD2	TRBV9	TRBJ2-2	NA	TGTGCCAGCAGCCCCGGACTAGCGGAGGGGACCGGGGAGCTGTTTTTT	CASSPGLAEGTGELFF
TRBD2	TRBV30	TRBJ2-2	NA	TGTGCCTGGTCGAGACTAGCGGGAGGCGCCGGGGAGCTGTTTTTT	CAWSRLAGGAGELFF
TRBD2	TRBV27	TRBJ2-3	many	TGTGCCAGCAGACCAATTCCGGGACTAGCAGCCACAGATACGCAGTATTTT	CASRPIPGLAATDTQYF
NA	TRBV5-6	TRBJ2-1	many	TGTGCCAGCAGCTTGTTCGGGTCTATTACTGAGCAGTTCTTC	CASSLFGSITEQFF
NA	TRBV24-1	TRBJ2-2	many	TGTGCCACCAGTGATTTGGACCCATCCGGGGAGCTGTTTTTT	CATSDLDPSGELFF
NA	TRBV7-3	TRBJ2-5	many	TGTGCCAGCAGCCCCTTTGGGTACCAAGAGACCCAGTACTTC	CASSPFGYQETQYF
NA	TRBV7-9	TRBJ2-1	few	TGTGCCAGCAGGTGGTACAATGAGCAGTTCTTC	CASRWYNEQFF
NA	TRBV11-2	TRBJ2-7	NA	TGTGCCAGCAGCTTAGTTGGCGGTAGCGGATCAACCTACGAGCAGTACTTC	CASSLVGGSGSTYEQYF
TRBD2	TRBV20-1	TRBJ2-7	NA	TGCAGTGCTAGAGATTTAGCGGGAGGCTACGAGCAGTACTTC	CSARDLAGGYEQYF
TRBD1	TRBV28	TRBJ1-2	many	TGTGCCAGCAGTTCCAGGGGGCTCGGCTATGGCTACACCTTC	CASSSRGLGYGYTF
TRBD2	TRBV7-3	TRBJ2-1	few	TGTGCCAGCAGCCCGGCTGGGGCTAGCGGAAATGAGCAGTTCTTC	CASSPAGASGNEQFF
NA	TRBV29-1	TRBJ1-4	few	TGCAGCGTTGTCATGATTGAAAAACTGTTTTTT	CSVVMIEKLFF
NA	TRBV11-2	TRBJ2-5	many	TGTGCCAGCAGGATCCACCCGATAGACCAAGAGACCCAGTACTTC	CASRIHPIDQETQYF
NA	TRBV11-1	TRBJ2-4	many	TGTGCCAGCAGCTTACTAGGGGAAGGCATTCAGTACTTC	CASSLLGEGIQYF
NA	TRBV7-9	TRBJ1-3	few	TGTGCCAGCAGTCAGGCGAACTCTGGAAACACCATATATTTT	CASSQANSGNTIYF
NA	TRBV12-3/TRBV12-4	TRBJ2-5	many	TGTGCCAGCAGTTATACTGGACAACAAGAGACCCAGTACTTC	CASSYTGQQETQYF
TRBD1	TRBV28	TRBJ1-2	many	TGTGCCAGCAGTTTATGGGGACAGGTTATCGGCTACACCTTC	CASSLWGQVIGYTF
TRBD2	TRBV5-1	TRBJ2-1	many	TGCGCCAGCAGCTCGGGACGGGACTACTTGAATGAGCAGTTCTTC	CASSSGRDYLNEQFF
NA	TRBV7-3	TRBJ2-3	many	TGTGCCAGCAGCGCCGGACTCCCCTCGGATACGCAGTATTTT	CASSAGLPSDTQYF
TRBD1	TRBV11-2	TRBJ2-4	few	TGTGCCAGCCGGGACAGTAAAAACATTCAGTACTTC	CASRDSKNIQYF
NA	TRBV4-2	TRBJ2-1	NA	TGTGCCAGCAGCCAACCTCTAGCGTCCCGCTCCTACAATGAGCAGTTCTTC	CASSQPLASRSYNEQFF
TRBD2	TRBV6-1	TRBJ2-1	NA	TGTGCCAGCAGTACAGCGGGAAACGTTGGGAATGAGCAGTTCTTC	CASSTAGNVGNEQFF
TRBD1	TRBV6-1	TRBJ2-2	NA	TGTGCCAGAATCTCCGGGACAGGGGGATCCGGGGAGCTGTTTTTT	CARISGTGGSGELFF
TRBD1	TRBV14	TRBJ1-2	NA	TGTGCCAGCAGCGTTAACAGGGGCGATGGCTACACCTTC	CASSVNRGDGYTF
TRBD1	TRBV27	TRBJ1-5	many	TGTGCCAGCAGTGCCTCGGGACAGGGGTTCGGTCAGCCCCAGCATTTT	CASSASGQGFGQPQHF
TRBD2	TRBV11-2	TRBJ2-1	many	TGTGCCAGCAGCGGGACTAGCGGCTACAATGAGCAGTTCTTC	CASSGTSGYNEQFF
NA	TRBV6-1	TRBJ1-3	few	TGTGCCAGCAGTGAACACTATTCGGGAAACACCATATATTTT	CASSEHYSGNTIYF
TRBD2	TRBV9	TRBJ2-1	few	TGTGCCAGCAGCGTAGTAGCGGGAGGGTACAATGAGCAGTTCTTC	CASSVVAGGYNEQFF
TRBD2	TRBV13	TRBJ2-3	many	TGTGCCAGCAGCTTAGGCCGACTAGCGGGGCGTAGGCAGTATTTT	CASSLGRLAGRRQYF
TRBD2	TRBV7-6	TRBJ2-1	NA	TGTGCCAGCAGCTTAAATTGGCGGGAGGGCGGTGAGCAGTTCTTC	CASSLNWREGGEQFF